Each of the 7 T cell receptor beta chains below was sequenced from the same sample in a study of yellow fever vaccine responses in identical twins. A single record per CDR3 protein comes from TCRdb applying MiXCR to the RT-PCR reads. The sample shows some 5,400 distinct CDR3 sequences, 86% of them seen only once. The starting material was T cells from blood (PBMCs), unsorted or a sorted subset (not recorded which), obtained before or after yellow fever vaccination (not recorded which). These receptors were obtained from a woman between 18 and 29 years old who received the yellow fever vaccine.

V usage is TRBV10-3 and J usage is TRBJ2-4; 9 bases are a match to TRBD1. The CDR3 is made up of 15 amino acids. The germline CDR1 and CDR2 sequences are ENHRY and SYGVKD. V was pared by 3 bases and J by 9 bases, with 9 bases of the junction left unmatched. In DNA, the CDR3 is TGTGCCATCAGTGATGAGAACAGGGGGCAGGGCATTCAGTACTTC. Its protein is CAISDENRGQGIQYF.

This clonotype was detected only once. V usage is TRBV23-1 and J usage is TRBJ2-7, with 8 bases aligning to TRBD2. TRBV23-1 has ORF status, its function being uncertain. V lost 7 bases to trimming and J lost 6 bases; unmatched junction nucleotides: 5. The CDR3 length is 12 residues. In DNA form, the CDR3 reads TGCGCCAGCACAACGGGAGGGGCCGAGCAGTACTTC. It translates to CASTTGGAEQYF.

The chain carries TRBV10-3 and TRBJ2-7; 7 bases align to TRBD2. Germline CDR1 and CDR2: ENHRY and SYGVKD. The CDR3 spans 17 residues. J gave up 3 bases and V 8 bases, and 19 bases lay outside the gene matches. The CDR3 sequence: CAIGARDKAGPYYEQYF. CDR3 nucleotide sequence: TGTGCCATCGGCGCACGGGATAAAGCGGGACCGTACTACGAGCAGTACTTC.

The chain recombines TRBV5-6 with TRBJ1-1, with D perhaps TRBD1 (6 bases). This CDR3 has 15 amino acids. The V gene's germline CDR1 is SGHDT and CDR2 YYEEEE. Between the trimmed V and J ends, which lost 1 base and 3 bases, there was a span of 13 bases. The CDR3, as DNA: TGTGCCAGCAGCTTGATGGGGGGCGCGTACACTGAAGCTTTCTTT. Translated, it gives CASSLMGGAYTEAFF.

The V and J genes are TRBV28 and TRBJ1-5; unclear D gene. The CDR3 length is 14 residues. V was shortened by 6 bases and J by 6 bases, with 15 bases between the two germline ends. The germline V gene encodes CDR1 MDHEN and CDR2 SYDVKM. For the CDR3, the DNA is TGTGCCAGCAGCCCTGTATTGGGTTTTCAGCCCCAGCATTTT. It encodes CASSPVLGFQPQHF.

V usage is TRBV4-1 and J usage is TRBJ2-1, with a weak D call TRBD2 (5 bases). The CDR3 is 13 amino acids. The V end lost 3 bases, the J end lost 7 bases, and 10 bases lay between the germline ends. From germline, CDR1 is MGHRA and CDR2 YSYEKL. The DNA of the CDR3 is TGCGCCAGCAGCCACCGCCCGGGGAATGAGCAGTTCTTC. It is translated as CASSHRPGNEQFF.

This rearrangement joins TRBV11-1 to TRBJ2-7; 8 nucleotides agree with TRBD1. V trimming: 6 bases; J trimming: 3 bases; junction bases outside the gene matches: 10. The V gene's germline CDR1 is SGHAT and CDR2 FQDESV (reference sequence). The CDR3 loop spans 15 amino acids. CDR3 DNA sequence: TGTGCCAGCAGGATAGGACAGGGATATTTCTACGAGCAGTACTTC. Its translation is CASRIGQGYFYEQYF.